This entry features one T cell receptor beta chain sequence. TCRdb keeps only in-frame clones here, not all; method: immunoSEQ multiplex PCR. The repertoire consists of over 85,000 clones, with roughly 80% occurring once and the leading ten covering roughly 39%. Germline V gene lookup returns CDR1 MDHEN and CDR2 SYDVKM. The CDR3 runs 17 residues. The V segment lost 6 bases and the J segment 8 bases; nucleotides outside the gene matches: 13. These data originate in a study of control samples from healthy donors and cancer patients. The sequencing input was PBMCs. V usage is TRBV28 and J usage is TRBJ2-7; TRBD2 agrees at 16 bases. This receptor was obtained from a man in his 70s with lung cancer. CDR3 DNA: TGTGCCAGCAGCTCCCCCCCGGGACTAGCGGGGGGGCCGAAGCAGTACTTC. Translated: CASSSPPGLAGGPKQYF.